The clone carrying this T cell receptor (beta chain) was counted a single time. The antigen remains undetermined. These data are taken from a study of cytomegalovirus exposure and HLA in healthy donors. The CDR3 has 15 amino acids. V gave up 0 bases and J gave up 2 bases; unmatched junction bases: 1. CDR1 SGHTA and CDR2 FQGTGA come from the germline V gene. General observations from the study: In an earlier analysis, most TCR beta V segments were productive about 87% or about 30% of the time.

The study ran its PCR with 60 Vbeta and 13 Jbeta primers. Assay used: immunoSEQ multiplex PCR; TCRdb lists only in-frame clones, some missing. The table lists 80,000 or so clones, around 80% of them singletons. This receptor was identified in a man aged 50 to 60 in good health and CMV-seropositive. Specimen: PBMCs. V is TRBV7-3 and J is TRBJ2-1, with 7 bases identical to TRBD2. The CDR3 spells CASSLTLAAYNEQFF. CDR3 coding DNA: TGTGCCAGCAGCTTAACCCTAGCGGCCTACAATGAGCAGTTCTTC.